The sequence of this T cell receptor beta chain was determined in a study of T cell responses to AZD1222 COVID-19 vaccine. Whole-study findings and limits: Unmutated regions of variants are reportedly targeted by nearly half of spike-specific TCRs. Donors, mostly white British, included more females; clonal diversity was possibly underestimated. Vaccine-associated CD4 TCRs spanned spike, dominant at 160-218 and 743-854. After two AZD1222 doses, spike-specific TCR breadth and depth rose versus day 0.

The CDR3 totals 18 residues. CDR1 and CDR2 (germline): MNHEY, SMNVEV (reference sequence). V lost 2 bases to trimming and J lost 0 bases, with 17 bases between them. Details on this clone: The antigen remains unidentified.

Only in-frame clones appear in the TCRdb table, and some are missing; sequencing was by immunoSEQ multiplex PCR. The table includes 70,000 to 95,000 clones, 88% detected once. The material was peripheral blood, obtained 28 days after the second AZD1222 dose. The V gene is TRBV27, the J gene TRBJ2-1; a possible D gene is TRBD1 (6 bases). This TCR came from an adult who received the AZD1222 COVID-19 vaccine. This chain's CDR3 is CASSLIGTYDRSYNEQFF. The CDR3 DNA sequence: TGTGCCAGCAGTTTAATCGGGACATACGACCGCTCCTACAATGAGCAGTTCTTC.